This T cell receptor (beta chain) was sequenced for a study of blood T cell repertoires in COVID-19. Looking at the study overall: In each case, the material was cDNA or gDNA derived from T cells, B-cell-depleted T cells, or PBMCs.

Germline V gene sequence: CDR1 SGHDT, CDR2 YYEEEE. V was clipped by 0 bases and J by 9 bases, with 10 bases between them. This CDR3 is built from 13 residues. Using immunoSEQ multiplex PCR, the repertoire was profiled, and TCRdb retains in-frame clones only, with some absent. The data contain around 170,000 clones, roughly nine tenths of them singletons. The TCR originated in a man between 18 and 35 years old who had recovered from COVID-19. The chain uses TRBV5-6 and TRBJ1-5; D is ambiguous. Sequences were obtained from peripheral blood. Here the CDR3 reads CASSLDRVRPQHF. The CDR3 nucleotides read TGTGCCAGCAGCTTGGATCGAGTCCGGCCCCAGCATTTT.